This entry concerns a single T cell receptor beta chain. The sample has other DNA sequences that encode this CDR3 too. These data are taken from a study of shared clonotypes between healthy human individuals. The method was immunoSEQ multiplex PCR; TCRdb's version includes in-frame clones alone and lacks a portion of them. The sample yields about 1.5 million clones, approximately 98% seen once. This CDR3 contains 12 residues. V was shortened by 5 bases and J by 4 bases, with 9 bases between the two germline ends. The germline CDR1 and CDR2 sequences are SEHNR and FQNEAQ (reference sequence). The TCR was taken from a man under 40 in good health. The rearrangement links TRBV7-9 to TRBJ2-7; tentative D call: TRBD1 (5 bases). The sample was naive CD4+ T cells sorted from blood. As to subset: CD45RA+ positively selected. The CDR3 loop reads CASSLGQYEQYF. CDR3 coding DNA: TGTGCCAGCAGCCTCGGACAATACGAGCAGTACTTC. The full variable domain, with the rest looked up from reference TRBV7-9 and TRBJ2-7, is DTGVSQNPRHKITKRGQNVTFRCDPISEHNRLYWYRQTLGQGPEFLTYFQNEAQLEKSRLLSDRFSAERPKGSFSTLEIQRTEQGDSAMYLCASSLGQYEQYFGPGTRLTVT.